This T cell receptor beta chain was observed in a study of T cell changes during pregnancy in multiple sclerosis. This clone was detected only once. The CDR3 has 16 amino acids. The trim removed 0 bases at V and 1 base at J, leaving 4 bases unmatched. The V gene's germline CDR1 is LNHNV and CDR2 YYDKDF (reference sequence). Some clones are missing from TCRdb's copy, which holds only in-frame ones; the method was immunoSEQ multiplex PCR. Here the sample spans about 43,000 clones, 90% being singletons. The TCR originated in a female donor in good health, enrolled as a control in a pregnancy study. The chain is built from TRBV15 and TRBJ2-3; 7 bases line up with TRBD2. Sequenced material: peripheral blood, taken in the second trimester of pregnancy. This chain's CDR3 is CATSRDGAGGTDTQYF. The CDR3 coding sequence is TGTGCCACCAGCAGAGATGGGGCGGGAGGCACAGATACGCAGTATTTT.